This T cell receptor (beta chain) was recorded in a study of T cells after posttransplantation cyclophosphamide. Study findings and constraints: Later post-transplant blood repertoires were often dominated by donor CD8+ memory clones. Recipient CMV seropositivity and CMV reactivation strongly tracked TRB clonality. Blood and skin or GI T cell repertoires showed limited TRB overlap.

Generated by immunoSEQ multiplex PCR, the TCRdb table keeps only in-frame clones and is missing some. The sample offers some 10,000 clones and no singletons, the top ten holding less than 30%. Ten or more counts support this clone. As yet, its antigen is unknown. Busulfan-fludarabine conditioning, marrow transplant, and cyclophosphamide on days +3 and +4 were administered. The sample was PBMCs, taken after allogeneic stem cell transplant with posttransplant cyclophosphamide. The TCR sequence derives from a female patient aged 40-50 years who received an allogeneic stem cell transplant from a related donor, was CMV-positive, and had no GVHD. Some T cells here may be from the graft donor.

The CDR3 is CASRPGHSYEQYF. The CDR3 bases are TGTGCCAGCAGGCCCGGACACTCCTACGAGCAGTACTTC. The chain joins TRBV12-3 or TRBV12-4 to TRBJ2-7; D might be TRBD1 (5 bases). V was clipped by 6 bases and J by 0 bases, with 9 bases between them. The CDR3 extends over 13 amino acids.